This entry lists 7 T cell receptor beta chains sequenced from one sample in a study of human T cells and chemical hapten exposure. Time point reported: patch test 2, 6 weeks after DPC sensitization. Documented treatment: therapeutic diphenylcyclopropenone sensitization with weekly scalp DPC. TCRdb re-derived calls from the RACE reads in MiXCR, one entry per CDR3 protein. The table lists hundreds of thousands of distinct CDR3 sequences, about 6.9% of them singletons, with around 6.1% in the top ten. The material was whole blood, obtained in connection with sensitization to the hapten diphenylcyclopropenone (DPC). These receptors all stem from a woman between 18 and 30 years old with alopecia areata. Some clones in this sample may be carry-over from other donors' samples.

The rearrangement uses TRBV7-9 and TRBJ1-3, with TRBD1 identical over 7 bases. The V gene end was trimmed by 5 bases and the J gene end by 0 bases; junction bases not matched to a gene: 7. Germline CDR1 is SEHNR and CDR2 is FQNEAQ (reference sequence). CDR3 size: 16 residues. The CDR3 region is CASSLDRTYSGNTIYF. CDR3 coding DNA: TGTGCCAGCAGCCTGGACAGGACCTACTCTGGAAACACCATATATTTT.

The sample holds a few counts of this clonotype. The genes are TRBV5-1 and TRBJ2-1, with 7 bases matching TRBD2. There are 14 residues in the CDR3. Trimming at V came to 1 base and at J to 7 bases, leaving 5 bases not matched to a gene. Germline V gene sequence: CDR1 SGHRS, CDR2 YFSETQ. Here the CDR3 reads CASSLLAEGNEQFF. As DNA, the CDR3 is TGCGCCAGCAGCTTGCTAGCGGAAGGGAATGAGCAGTTCTTC.

This clonotype has only a few counts. The chain joins TRBV5-1 to TRBJ2-5; 7 nucleotides line up with TRBD1. Germline CDR1 is SGHRS and CDR2 is YFSETQ. The CDR3 covers 15 residues. V lost 3 bases, J lost 0 bases, and 5 bases stayed unmatched. The CDR3 spells CASSSGTENQETQYF. In DNA, the CDR3 is TGCGCCAGCAGCTCCGGGACAGAAAACCAAGAGACCCAGTACTTC.

This clonotype showed up many times. The chain uses TRBV21-1 and TRBJ2-1; the DNA was not compared with TRBD1, the D call given in the table. TRBV21-1 is shown as a pseudogene. The CDR3 loop spans 17 amino acids. The CDR3 region has the DNA TGTGCCAGCAGCCCCTGGTTCCGGGGGGGCTTCTACAATGAGCAGTTCTTC. This gives the protein CASSPWFRGGFYNEQFF.

The table lists this clonotype with many counts. The chain has TRBV5-1 and TRBJ1-1, with D hard to call. Trimming took 1 base from V and 1 from J, leaving 14 bases between them. CDR3 length equals 16 residues. The germline CDR1 and CDR2 sequences are SGHRS and YFSETQ. CDR3 protein: CASSLYGRLKNTEAFF. The CDR3 DNA reads as TGCGCCAGCAGCTTGTATGGCAGGTTAAAGAACACTGAAGCTTTCTTT.

In the case of this clonotype: Possible read error: a much larger clone is one base away. The chain recombines TRBV3-1 with TRBJ1-2; D gene ambiguous. Germline V lookup: CDR1 LGHDT, CDR2 YNNKEL (reference sequence). The CDR3 contains 14 residues. Trimming removed 1 base from V and 5 bases from J, with 11 bases in between. The CDR3 DNA sequence: TGTGCCAGCAGCCAAGCTCGAGGGCGTTATGGCTACACCTTC. It translates to CASSQARGRYGYTF.

This clonotype was detected a few times. V usage is TRBV2 and J usage is TRBJ2-1; tentative D call: TRBD1 (6 bases). Per germline, CDR1 SNHLY and CDR2 FYNNEI. CDR3 length: 15 residues. Trimming left V 9 bases short and J 6 bases short, with 21 bases between. CDR3 protein: CASRNGGLGANEQFF. The CDR3 coding sequence is TGTGCCAGTAGAAATGGGGGCCTGGGAGCCAATGAGCAGTTCTTC.